The entry below describes one TCR beta chain. The antigen is not known. This record comes from a study of cytomegalovirus exposure and HLA in healthy donors. Study conclusions and caveats: In vitro confirmation showed three CMV-associated chains to be CMV antigen specific. What TCR beta sequences reportedly achieved was accurate prediction of HLA-A and HLA-B alleles in most subjects.

Primers for the PCR totalled 60 Vbeta and 13 Jbeta. The protocol was immunoSEQ multiplex PCR, while the TCRdb copy is restricted to in-frame clones and leaves out a portion. The table records about 120,000 clones, approximately 80% of them present only once. This CDR3 region has 14 residues. Trimming removed 6 bases from V and 7 bases from J; junction bases left unmatched: 5. Germline V gives CDR1 SQVTM, CDR2 ANQGSEA. Sequencing was carried out using PBMCs. This TCR was recovered from a woman between 18 and 29 years old in good health and CMV-seronegative. The chain has TRBV29-1 and TRBJ2-1; 14 positions agree with TRBD2. CDR3 sequence (DNA): TGCAGCGTCCTAGGACTAGCGGGAGGTAATGAGCAGTTCTTC. Encoded protein: CSVLGLAGGNEQFF.